Sequencing of this T cell receptor (beta chain) was carried out in a study of T cells in Graves' hyperthyroidism and ophthalmopathy. The germline CDR1 and CDR2 sequences are KGHDR and SFDVKD. The CDR3 spans 13 residues. Trimming cost V 2 bases and J 1 base, with 4 bases left between them. Patients with uncontrolled infections, other autoimmune diseases, pregnancy or lactation were excluded. The table lists this clonotype with many counts. RNA transcripts provided the source from which TCR beta CDR3 regions were amplified. The study used the HTBI primer set for a first-round RT-PCR of the TCR CDR3. One entry per CDR3 protein results from TCRdb running MiXCR on the multiplex PCR reads. The sample holds around 600,000 distinct CDR3 sequences, 14% seen once.

The rearrangement joins TRBV24-1 to TRBJ1-1; D gene ambiguous. Specimen: blood. The receptor's source is a woman under 30 with Graves' ophthalmopathy. CDR3 sequence reads: CATSDWSNTEAFF. Here the CDR3 DNA reads TGTGCCACCAGTGATTGGTCGAACACTGAAGCTTTCTTT.